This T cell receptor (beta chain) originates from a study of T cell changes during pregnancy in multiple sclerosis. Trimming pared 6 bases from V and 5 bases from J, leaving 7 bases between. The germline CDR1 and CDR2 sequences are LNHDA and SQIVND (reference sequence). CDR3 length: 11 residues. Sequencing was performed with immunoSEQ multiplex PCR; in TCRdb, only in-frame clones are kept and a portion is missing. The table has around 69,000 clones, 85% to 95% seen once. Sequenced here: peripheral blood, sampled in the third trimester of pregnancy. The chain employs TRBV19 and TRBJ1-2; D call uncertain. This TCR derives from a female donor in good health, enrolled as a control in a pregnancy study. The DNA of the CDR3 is TGTGCCAGTAGCGTTGAGTATGGCTACACCTTC. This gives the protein CASSVEYGYTF.